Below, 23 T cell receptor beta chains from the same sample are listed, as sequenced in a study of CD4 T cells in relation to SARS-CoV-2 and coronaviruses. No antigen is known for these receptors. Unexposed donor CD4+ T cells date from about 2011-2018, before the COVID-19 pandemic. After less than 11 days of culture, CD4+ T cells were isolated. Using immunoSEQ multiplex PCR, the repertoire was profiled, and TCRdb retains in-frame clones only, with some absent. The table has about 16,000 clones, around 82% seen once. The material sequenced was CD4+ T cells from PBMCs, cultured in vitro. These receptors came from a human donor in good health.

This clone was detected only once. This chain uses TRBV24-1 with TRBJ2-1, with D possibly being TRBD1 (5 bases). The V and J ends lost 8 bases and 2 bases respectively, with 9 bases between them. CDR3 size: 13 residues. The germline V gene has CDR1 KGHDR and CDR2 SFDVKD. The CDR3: CATTDRTYNEQFF. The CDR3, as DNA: TGTGCCACCACTGACAGAACCTACAATGAGCAGTTCTTC.

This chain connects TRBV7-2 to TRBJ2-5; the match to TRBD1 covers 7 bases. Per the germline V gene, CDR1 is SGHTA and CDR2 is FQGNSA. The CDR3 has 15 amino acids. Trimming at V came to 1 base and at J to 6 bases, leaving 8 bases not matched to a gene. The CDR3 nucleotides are TGTGCCAGCAGCTTAGGGACAGGAGCTCGGCAGACCCAGTACTTC. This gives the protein CASSLGTGARQTQYF.

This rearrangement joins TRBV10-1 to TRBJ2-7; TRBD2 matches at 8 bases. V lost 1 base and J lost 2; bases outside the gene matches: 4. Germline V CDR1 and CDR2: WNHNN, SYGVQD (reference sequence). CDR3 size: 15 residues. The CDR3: CASSEFDGRAYEQYF. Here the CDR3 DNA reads TGCGCCAGCAGTGAGTTTGACGGGAGGGCCTACGAGCAGTACTTC.

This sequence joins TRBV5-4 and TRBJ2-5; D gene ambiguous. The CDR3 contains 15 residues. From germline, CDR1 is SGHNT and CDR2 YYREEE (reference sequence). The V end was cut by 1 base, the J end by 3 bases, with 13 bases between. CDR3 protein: CASSLWLTAKETQYF. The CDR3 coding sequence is TGTGCCAGCAGCTTGTGGTTAACAGCCAAAGAGACCCAGTACTTC.

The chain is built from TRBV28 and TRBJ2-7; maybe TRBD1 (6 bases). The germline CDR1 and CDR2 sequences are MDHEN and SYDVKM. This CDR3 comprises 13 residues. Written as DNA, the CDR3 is TGTGCGTCAACTGGGACATTTCCCTACGAGCAGTACTTC. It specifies CASTGTFPYEQYF.

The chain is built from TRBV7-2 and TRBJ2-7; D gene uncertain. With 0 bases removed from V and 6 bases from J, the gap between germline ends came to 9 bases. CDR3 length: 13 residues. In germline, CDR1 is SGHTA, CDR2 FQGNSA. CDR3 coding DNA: TGTGCCAGCAGCTTAGCCCCGATCGGCGAGCAGTACTTC. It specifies CASSLAPIGEQYF.

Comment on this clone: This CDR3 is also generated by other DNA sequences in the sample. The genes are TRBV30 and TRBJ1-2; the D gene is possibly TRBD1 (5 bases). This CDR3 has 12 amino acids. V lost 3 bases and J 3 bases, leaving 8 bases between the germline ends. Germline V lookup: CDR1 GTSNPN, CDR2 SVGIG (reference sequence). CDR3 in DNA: TGTGCCTGGAGCGGGGGAGACTATGGCTACACCTTC. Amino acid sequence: CAWSGGDYGYTF.

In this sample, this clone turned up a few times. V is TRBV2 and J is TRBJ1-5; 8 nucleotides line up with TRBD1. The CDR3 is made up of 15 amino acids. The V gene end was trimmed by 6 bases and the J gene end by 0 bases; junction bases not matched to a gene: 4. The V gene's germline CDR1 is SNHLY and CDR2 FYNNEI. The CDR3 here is CASRLDRDSNQPQHF. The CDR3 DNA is TGTGCCAGCAGGCTGGACAGGGATAGCAATCAGCCCCAGCATTTT. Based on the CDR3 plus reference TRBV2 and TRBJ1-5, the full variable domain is EPEVTQTPSHQVTQMGQEVILRCVPISNHLYFYWYRQILGQKVEFLVSFYNNEISEKSEIFDDQFSVERPDGSNFTLKIRSTKLEDSAMYFCASRLDRDSNQPQHFGDGTRLSIL.

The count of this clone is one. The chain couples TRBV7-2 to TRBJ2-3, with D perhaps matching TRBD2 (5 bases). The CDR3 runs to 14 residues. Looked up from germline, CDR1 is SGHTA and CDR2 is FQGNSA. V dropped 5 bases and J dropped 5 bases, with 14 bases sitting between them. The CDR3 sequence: CASSPGTREDTQYF. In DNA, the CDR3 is TGTGCCAGCAGCCCCGGAACTAGGGAAGATACGCAGTATTTT. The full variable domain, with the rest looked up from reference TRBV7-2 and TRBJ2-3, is GAGVSQSPSNKVTEKGKDVELRCDPISGHTALYWYRQSLGQGLEFLIYFQGNSAPDKSGLPSDRFSAERTGGSVSTLTIQRTQQEDSAVYLCASSPGTREDTQYFGPGTRLTVL.

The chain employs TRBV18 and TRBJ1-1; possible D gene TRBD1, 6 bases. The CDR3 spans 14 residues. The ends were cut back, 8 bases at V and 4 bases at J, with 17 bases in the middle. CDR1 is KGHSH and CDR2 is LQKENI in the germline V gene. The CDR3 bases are TGTGCCAGCCAATCCCGAGGGGGAAGCACTGAAGCTTTCTTT. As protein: CASQSRGGSTEAFF. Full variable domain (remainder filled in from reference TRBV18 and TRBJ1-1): NAGVMQNPRHLVRRRGQEARLRCSPMKGHSHVYWYRQLPEEGLKFMVYLQKENIIDESGMPKERFSAEFPKEGPSILRIQQVVRGDSAAYFCASQSRGGSTEAFFGQGTRLTVV.

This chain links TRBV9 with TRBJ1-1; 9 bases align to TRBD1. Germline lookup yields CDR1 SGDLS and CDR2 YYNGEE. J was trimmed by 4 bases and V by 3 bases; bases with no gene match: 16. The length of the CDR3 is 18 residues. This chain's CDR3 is CASSERQGTGNAGTEAFF. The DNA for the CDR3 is TGTGCCAGCAGCGAAAGACAGGGGACAGGGAATGCGGGCACTGAAGCTTTCTTT.

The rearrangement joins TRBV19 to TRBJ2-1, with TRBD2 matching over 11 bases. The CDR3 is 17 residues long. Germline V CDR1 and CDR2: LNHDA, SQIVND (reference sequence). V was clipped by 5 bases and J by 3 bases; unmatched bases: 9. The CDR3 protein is CASSGALAGGVYNEQFF. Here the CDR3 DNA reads TGTGCCAGTAGTGGGGCCCTAGCGGGAGGTGTCTACAATGAGCAGTTCTTC.

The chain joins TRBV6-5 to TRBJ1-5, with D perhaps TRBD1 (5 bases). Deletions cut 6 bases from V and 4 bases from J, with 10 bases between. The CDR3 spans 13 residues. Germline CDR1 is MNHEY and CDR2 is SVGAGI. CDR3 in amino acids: CASSPDTNQPQHF. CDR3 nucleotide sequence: TGTGCCAGCAGCCCGGACACAAATCAGCCCCAGCATTTT.

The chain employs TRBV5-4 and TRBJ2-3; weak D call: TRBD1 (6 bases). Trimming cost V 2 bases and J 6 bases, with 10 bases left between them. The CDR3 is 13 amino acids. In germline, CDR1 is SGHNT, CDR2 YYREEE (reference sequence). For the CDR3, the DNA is TGTGCCAGCAGCTTAGGGGGAGTGGATACGCAGTATTTT. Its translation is CASSLGGVDTQYF. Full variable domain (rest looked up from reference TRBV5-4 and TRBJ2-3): ETGVTQSPTHLIKTRGQQVTLRCSSQSGHNTVSWYQQALGQGPQFIFQYYREEENGRGNFPPRFSGLQFPNYSSELNVNALELDDSALYLCASSLGGVDTQYFGPGTRLTVL.

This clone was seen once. In nucleotides, the CDR3 is TGTGCCAGCAGCTTCTCCCCAGCGGGGTCCCAAGAGACCCAGTACTTC. Its protein is CASSFSPAGSQETQYF. The chain uses TRBV7-2 and TRBJ2-5; 7 bases line up with TRBD2. The CDR3 is 16 residues long. V was pared by 3 bases and J by 1 base, with 8 bases of the junction left unmatched. The germline V gene has CDR1 SGHTA and CDR2 FQGNSA.

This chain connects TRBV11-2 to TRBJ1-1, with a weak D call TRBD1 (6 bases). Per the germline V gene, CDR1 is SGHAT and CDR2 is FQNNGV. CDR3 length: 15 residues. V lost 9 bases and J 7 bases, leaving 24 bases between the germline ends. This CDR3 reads CASTRGGGRYDEAFF. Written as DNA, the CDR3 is TGTGCCAGTACACGAGGGGGGGGAAGGTATGATGAAGCTTTCTTT.

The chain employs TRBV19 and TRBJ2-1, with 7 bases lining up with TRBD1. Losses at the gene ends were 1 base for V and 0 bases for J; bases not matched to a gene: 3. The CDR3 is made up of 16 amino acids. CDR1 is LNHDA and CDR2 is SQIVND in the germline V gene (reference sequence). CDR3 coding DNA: TGTGCCAGTAGTATAGGACAGGGATACTCCTACAATGAGCAGTTCTTC. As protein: CASSIGQGYSYNEQFF.

CDR3 nucleotides: TGTGCCAGTTTCCCGACAGGCACATGGGTCCATCAGCCCCAGCATTTT. This sequence encodes CASFPTGTWVHQPQHF. This chain connects TRBV6-4 to TRBJ1-5; D possibly corresponds to TRBD1 (6 bases). CDR3 length equals 16 residues. V was pared by 9 bases and J by 5 bases, with 23 bases between. Germline CDR1 and CDR2: MRHNA and SNTAGT.

DNA for the CDR3: TGTGCCAGCAGCTTAGATCAAGTCTCTAGCGGGAGAAGGGAGACCCAGTACTTC. Amino acid sequence: CASSLDQVSSGRRETQYF. The chain is built from TRBV11-2 and TRBJ2-5; 10 bases agree with TRBD2. With V trimmed by 0 bases and J by 5 bases, 12 bases remained unmatched. The CDR3 length is 18 residues. The V gene's germline CDR1 is SGHAT and CDR2 FQNNGV.

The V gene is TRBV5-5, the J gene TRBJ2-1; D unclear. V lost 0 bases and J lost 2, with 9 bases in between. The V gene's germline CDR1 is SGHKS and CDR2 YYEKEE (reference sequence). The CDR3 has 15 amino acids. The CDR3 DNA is TGTGCCAGCAGCTTGGAGGGCATCACCTACAATGAGCAGTTCTTC. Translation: CASSLEGITYNEQFF.

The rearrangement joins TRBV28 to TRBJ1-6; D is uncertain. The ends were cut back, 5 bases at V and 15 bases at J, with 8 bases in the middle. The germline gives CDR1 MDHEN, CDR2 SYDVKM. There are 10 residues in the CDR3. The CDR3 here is CASSQNILHF. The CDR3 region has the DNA TGTGCCAGCAGTCAGAATATCCTCCACTTT.

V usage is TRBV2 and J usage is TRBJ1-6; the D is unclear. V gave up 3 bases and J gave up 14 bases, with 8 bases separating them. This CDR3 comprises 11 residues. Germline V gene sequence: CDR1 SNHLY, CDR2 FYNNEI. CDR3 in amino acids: CASSEVGTLHF. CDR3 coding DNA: TGTGCCAGCAGTGAGGTGGGGACCCTCCACTTT.

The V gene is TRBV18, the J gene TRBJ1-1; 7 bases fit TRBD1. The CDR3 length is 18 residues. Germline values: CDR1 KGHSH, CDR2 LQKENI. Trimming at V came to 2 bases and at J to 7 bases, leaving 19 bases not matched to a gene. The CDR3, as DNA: TGTGCCAGCTCACCATTCCTTTGGGGAGTTAGGGACAGTAATGAAGCTTTCTTT. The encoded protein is CASSPFLWGVRDSNEAFF.